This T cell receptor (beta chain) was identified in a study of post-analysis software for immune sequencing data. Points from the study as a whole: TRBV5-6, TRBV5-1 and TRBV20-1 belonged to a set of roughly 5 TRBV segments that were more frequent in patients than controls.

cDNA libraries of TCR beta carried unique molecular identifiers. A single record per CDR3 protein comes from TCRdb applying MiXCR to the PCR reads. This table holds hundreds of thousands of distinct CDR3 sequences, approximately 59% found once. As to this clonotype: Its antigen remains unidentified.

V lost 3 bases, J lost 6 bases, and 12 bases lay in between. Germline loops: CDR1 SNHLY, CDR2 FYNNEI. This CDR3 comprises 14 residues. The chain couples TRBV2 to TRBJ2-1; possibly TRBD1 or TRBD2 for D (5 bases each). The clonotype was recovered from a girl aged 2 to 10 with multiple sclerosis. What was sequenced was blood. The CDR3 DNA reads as TGTGCCAGCAGTGACCTTCGGGGCGGCAATGAGCAGTTCTTC. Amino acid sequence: CASSDLRGGNEQFF.